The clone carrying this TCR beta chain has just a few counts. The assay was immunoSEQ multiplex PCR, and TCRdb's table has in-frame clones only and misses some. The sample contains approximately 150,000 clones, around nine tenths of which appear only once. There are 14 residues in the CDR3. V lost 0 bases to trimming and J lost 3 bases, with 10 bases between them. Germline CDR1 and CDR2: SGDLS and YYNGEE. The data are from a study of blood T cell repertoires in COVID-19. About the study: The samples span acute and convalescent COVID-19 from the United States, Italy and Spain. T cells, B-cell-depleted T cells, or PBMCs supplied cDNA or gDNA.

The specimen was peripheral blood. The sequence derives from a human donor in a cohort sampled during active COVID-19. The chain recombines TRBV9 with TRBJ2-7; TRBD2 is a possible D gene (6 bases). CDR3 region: CASSVGSGVYEQYF. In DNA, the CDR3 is TGTGCCAGCAGCGTAGGTTCGGGGGTCTACGAGCAGTACTTC.